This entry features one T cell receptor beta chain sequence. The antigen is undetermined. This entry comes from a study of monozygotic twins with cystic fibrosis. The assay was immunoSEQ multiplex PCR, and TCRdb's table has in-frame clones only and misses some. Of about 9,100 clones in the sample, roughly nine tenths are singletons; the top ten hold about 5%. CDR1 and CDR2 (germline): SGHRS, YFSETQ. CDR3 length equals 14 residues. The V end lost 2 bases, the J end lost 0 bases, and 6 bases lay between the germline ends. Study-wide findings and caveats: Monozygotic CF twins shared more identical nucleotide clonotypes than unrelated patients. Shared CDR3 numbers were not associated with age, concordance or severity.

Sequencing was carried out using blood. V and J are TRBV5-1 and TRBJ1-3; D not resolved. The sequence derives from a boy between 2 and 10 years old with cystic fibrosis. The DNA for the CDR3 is TGCGCCAGCAGCTTTGGGTTCTCTGGAAACACCATATATTTT. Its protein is CASSFGFSGNTIYF.